This T cell receptor (beta chain) was found in a study of cytomegalovirus exposure and HLA in healthy donors. With 60 Vbeta and 13 Jbeta primers, the PCR was carried out. Profiled with immunoSEQ multiplex PCR; TCRdb holds only in-frame clones, not every one. This sample has about 120,000 clones, with 82% found just once. The CDR3 totals 18 residues. The V and J ends lost 1 base and 4 bases, in that order; junction bases with no gene match: 13. Looked up from germline, CDR1 is MGHRA and CDR2 is YSYEKL. This chain joins TRBV4-1 and TRBJ1-1; 9 bases align to TRBD1. The TCR sequence derives from a woman under 30 in good health and CMV-seronegative. Sequencing used PBMCs. CDR3 residues: CASSQVTHRGLRVTEAFF. DNA for the CDR3: TGCGCCAGCAGCCAAGTGACTCACAGGGGGCTTCGGGTCACTGAAGCTTTCTTT.